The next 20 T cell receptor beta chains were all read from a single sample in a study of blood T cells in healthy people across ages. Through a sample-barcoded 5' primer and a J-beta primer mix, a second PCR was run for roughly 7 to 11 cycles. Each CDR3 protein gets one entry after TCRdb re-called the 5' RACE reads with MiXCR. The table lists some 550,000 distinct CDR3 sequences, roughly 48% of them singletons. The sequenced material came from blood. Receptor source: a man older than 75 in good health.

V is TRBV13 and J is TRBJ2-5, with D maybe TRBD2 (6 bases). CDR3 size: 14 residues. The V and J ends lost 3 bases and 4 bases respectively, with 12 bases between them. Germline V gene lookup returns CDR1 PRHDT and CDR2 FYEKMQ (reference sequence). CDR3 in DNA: TGTGCCAGCAGCTTCGGAGGGCTGTCAGAGACCCAGTACTTC. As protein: CASSFGGLSETQYF.

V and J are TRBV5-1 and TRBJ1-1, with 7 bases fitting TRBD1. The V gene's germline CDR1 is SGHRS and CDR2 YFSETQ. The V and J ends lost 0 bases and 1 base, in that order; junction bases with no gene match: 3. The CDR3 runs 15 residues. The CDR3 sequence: CASSLDRGWNTEAFF. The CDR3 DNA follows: TGCGCCAGCAGCTTGGACAGGGGATGGAACACTGAAGCTTTCTTT.

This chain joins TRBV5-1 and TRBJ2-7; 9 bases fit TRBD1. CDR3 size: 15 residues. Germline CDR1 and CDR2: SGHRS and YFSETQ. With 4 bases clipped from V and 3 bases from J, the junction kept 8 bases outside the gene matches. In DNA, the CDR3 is TGCGCCAGCAGCCAAGGACAGGGGATGATCTACGAGCAGTACTTC. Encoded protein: CASSQGQGMIYEQYF.

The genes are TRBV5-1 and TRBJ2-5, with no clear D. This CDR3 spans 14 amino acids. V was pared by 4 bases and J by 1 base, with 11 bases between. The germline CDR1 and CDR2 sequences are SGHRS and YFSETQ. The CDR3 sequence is CASSTRPSQETQYF. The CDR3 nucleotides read TGCGCCAGCAGCACAAGGCCTTCCCAAGAGACCCAGTACTTC.

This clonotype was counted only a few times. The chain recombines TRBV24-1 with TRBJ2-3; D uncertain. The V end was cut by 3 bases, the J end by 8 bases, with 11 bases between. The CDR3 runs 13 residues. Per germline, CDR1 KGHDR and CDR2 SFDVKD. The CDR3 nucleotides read TGTGCCACCAGTGATCTGGGTTTTGGTACGCAGTATTTT. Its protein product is CATSDLGFGTQYF.

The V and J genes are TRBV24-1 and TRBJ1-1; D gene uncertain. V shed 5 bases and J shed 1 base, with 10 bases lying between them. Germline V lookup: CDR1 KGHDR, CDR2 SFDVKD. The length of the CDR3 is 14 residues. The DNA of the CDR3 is TGTGCCACCAGTGGCCGGCCGGGGAACACTGAAGCTTTCTTT. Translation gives CATSGRPGNTEAFF.

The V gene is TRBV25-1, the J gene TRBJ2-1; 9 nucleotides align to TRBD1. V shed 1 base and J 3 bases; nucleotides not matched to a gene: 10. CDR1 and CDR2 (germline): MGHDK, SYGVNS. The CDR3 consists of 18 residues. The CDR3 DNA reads TGTGCCAGCAGTGAATGGGGGTCCGGGACAGGGCTCTACAATGAGCAGTTCTTC. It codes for CASSEWGSGTGLYNEQFF.

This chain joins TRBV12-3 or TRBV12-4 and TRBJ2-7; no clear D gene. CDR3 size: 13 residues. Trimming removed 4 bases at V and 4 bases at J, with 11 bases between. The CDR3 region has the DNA TGTGCCAGCAGTTCGACAAGGGCGTACGAGCAGTACTTC. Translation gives CASSSTRAYEQYF.

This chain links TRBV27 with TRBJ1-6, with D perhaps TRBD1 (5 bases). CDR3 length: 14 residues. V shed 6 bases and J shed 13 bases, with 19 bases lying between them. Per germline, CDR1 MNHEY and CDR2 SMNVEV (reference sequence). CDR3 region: CASRAGTGSGPLHF. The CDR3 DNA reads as TGTGCCAGCAGGGCCGGGACGGGGTCTGGTCCCCTCCACTTT.

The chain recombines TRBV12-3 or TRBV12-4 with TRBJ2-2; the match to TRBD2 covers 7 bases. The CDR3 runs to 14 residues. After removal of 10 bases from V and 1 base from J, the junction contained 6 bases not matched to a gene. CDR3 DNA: TGTGCCACCCGTCTAGCGGAGAACACCGGGGAGCTGTTTTTT. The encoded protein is CATRLAENTGELFF.

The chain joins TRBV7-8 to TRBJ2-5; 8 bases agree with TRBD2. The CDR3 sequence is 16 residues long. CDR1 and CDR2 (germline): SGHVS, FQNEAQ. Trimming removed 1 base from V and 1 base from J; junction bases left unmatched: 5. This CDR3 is CASSLGSGAFQETQYF. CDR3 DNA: TGTGCCAGCAGCTTAGGTAGCGGGGCATTCCAAGAGACCCAGTACTTC.

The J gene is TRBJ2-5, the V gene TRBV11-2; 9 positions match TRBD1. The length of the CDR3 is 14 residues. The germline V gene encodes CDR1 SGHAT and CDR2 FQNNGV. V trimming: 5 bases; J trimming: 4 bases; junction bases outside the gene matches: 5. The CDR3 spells CASSQDRGRETQYF. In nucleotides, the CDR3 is TGTGCCAGCAGCCAAGACAGGGGGAGAGAGACCCAGTACTTC.

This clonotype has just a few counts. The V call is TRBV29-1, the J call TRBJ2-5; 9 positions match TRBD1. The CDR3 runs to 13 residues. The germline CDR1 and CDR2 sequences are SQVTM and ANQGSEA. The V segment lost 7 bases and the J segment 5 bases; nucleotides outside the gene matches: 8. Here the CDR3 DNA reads TGCAGCGCCACACAGGGGGCAGTGGAGACCCAGTACTTC. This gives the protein CSATQGAVETQYF.

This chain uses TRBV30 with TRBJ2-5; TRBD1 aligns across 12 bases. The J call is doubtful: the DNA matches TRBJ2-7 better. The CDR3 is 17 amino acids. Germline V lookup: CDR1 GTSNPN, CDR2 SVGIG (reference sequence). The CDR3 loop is CAWRPLPGQGARLEQYF. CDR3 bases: TGTGCCTGGAGGCCCCTACCGGGACAGGGGGCGAGACTCGAGCAGTACTTC.

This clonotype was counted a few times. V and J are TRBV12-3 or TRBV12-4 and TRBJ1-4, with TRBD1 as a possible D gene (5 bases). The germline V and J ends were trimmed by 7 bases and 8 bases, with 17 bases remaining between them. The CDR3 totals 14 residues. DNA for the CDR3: TGTGCCAGCAAAAGGAAGGGGACGGCCGAAAAACTGTTTTTT. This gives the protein CASKRKGTAEKLFF.

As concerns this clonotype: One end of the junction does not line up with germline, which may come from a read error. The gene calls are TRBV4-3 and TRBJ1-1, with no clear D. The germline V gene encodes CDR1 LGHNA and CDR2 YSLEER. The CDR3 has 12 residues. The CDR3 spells CASTQGSTEAFF. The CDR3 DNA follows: TGCGCCAGCACCCAAGGGAGCACTGAAGCTTTCTTT.

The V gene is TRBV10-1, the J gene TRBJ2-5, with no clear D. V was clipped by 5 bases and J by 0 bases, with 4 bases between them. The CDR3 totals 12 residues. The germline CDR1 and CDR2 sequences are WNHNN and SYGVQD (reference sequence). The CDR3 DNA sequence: TGCGCCAGCAGTAAAAACCAAGAGACCCAGTACTTC. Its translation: CASSKNQETQYF.

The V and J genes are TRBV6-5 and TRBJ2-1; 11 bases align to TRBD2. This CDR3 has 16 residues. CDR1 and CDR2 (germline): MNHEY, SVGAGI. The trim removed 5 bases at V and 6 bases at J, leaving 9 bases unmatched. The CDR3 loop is CASSTVSGGAGNEQFF. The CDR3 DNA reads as TGTGCCAGCAGTACGGTTAGCGGGGGGGCCGGCAATGAGCAGTTCTTC.

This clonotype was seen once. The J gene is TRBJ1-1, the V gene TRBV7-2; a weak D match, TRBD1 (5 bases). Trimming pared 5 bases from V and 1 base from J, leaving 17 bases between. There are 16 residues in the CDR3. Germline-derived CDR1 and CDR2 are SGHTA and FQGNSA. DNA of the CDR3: TGTGCCAGCAGCCCCGCTTGGGGCCGACCGAACACTGAAGCTTTCTTT. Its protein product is CASSPAWGRPNTEAFF.

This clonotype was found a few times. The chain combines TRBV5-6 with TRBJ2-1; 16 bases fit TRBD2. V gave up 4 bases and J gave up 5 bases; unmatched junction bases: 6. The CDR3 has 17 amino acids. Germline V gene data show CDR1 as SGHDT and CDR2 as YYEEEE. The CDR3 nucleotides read TGTGCCAGCAGCAAGGGACTAGCGGGGGGGCTCGACAATGAGCAGTTCTTC. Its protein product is CASSKGLAGGLDNEQFF.